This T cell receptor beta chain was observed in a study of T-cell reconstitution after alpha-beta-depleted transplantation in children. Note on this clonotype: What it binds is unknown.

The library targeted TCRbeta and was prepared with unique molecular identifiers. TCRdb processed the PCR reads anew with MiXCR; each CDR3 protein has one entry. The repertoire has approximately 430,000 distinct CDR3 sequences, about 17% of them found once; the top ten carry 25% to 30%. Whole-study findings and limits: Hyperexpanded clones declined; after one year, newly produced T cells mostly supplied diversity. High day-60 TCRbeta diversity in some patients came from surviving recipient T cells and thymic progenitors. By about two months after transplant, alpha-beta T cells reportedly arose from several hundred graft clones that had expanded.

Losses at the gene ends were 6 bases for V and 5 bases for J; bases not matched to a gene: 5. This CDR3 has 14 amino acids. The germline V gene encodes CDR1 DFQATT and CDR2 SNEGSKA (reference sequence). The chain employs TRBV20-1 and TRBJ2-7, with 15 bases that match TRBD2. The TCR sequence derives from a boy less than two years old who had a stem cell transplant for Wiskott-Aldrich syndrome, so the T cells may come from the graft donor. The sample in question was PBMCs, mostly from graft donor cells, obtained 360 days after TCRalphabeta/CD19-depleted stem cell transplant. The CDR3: CSARTSGRAHEQYF. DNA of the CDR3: TGCAGTGCCCGGACTAGCGGGAGGGCCCACGAGCAGTACTTC.